This TCR beta chain comes out of a study of T cells in Graves' hyperthyroidism and ophthalmopathy. Graves' hyperthyroidism was deemed stable given no ophthalmopathy progression within 18 months. Researchers amplified the TCR beta CDR3 regions from RNA transcripts. An initial round of RT-PCR targeting the TCR CDR3 relied on the HTBI primer set. Via MiXCR, TCRdb re-called the multiplex PCR reads, giving one row per CDR3 protein. The sample includes some 690,000 distinct CDR3 sequences, 17% of them seen just once. The CDR3 contains 15 residues. The V gene's germline CDR1 is SGHTA and CDR2 FQGTGA. V was pared by 5 bases and J by 0 bases, with 11 bases between.

The sequenced sample was blood. The V call is TRBV7-3, the J call TRBJ2-1, with unresolved D. The TCR originated in a man in his fifties with Graves' hyperthyroidism. CDR3 amino acids: CASSTTRSSYNEQFF. The DNA of the CDR3 is TGTGCCAGCAGCACTACAAGGAGCTCCTACAATGAGCAGTTCTTC.